These 11 T cell receptor beta chains were all obtained from the same sample, sequenced in a study of cytomegalovirus exposure and HLA in healthy donors. Only in-frame clones appear in the TCRdb table, and some are missing; sequencing was by immunoSEQ multiplex PCR. This sample has hundreds of thousands of clones, with roughly 89% found just once. The sample comprised PBMCs. These receptor sequences come from a woman aged 18-29 years in good health and CMV-seronegative.

This clone has just one count. The rearrangement joins TRBV7-8 to TRBJ2-1; 9 nucleotides agree with TRBD1. This CDR3 is 19 amino acids long. The germline V gene encodes CDR1 SGHVS and CDR2 FQNEAQ. Unmatched junction bases numbered 15, after V lost 4 bases and J lost 2 bases. CDR3 residues: CASSSHRGLSGVPYNEQFF. The DNA for the CDR3 is TGTGCCAGCAGCTCACACAGGGGGCTTTCTGGAGTCCCCTACAATGAGCAGTTCTTC.

The rearrangement joins TRBV6-5 to TRBJ1-1, with D unclear. CDR1 MNHEY and CDR2 SVGAGI come from the germline V gene. Trimming left V 4 bases short and J 5 bases short, with 11 bases between. CDR3 length equals 13 residues. The CDR3 here is CASSWTHKTEAFF. For the CDR3, the DNA is TGTGCCAGCAGTTGGACTCACAAGACTGAAGCTTTCTTT.

This clone appeared a few times. The chain is built from TRBV2 and TRBJ1-2; tentative D call: TRBD1 (6 bases). Trimming took 3 bases from V and 4 from J, leaving 12 bases between them. Germline loops: CDR1 SNHLY, CDR2 FYNNEI. CDR3 length equals 14 residues. CDR3 amino acids: CASSERGGGYGYTF. CDR3 nucleotide sequence: TGTGCCAGCAGTGAGCGGGGAGGGGGCTATGGCTACACCTTC.

This rearrangement joins TRBV9 to TRBJ2-2; TRBD1 might be the D (5 bases). The CDR3 covers 17 residues. Germline V gene sequence: CDR1 SGDLS, CDR2 YYNGEE. The V gene lost 7 bases and the J gene lost 3 bases, with 22 bases spanning the gap. The DNA for the CDR3 is TGTGCCAGCGGGCATGGACACTCCGATGGTGACACCGGGGAGCTGTTTTTT. Translation: CASGHGHSDGDTGELFF. The variable domain in full, completed from reference TRBV9 and TRBJ2-2, reads DSGVTQTPKHLITATGQRVTLRCSPRSGDLSVYWYQQSLDQGLQFLIQYYNGEERAKGNILERFSAQQFPDLHSELNLSSLELGDSALYFCASGHGHSDGDTGELFFGEGSRLTVL.

V and J are TRBV5-4 and TRBJ2-7, with a tentative D call TRBD2 (6 bases). This CDR3 comprises 16 residues. Trimming took off 5 bases at V and 2 bases at J, with 20 bases between the two ends. Germline CDR1 SGHNT, CDR2 YYREEE (reference sequence). CDR3 sequence reads: CASRDYGPEAPYEQYF. The CDR3 DNA reads as TGTGCCAGCAGGGACTACGGGCCCGAGGCTCCCTACGAGCAGTACTTC. The whole variable domain, filled in from reference TRBV5-4 and TRBJ2-7, reads ETGVTQSPTHLIKTRGQQVTLRCSSQSGHNTVSWYQQALGQGPQFIFQYYREEENGRGNFPPRFSGLQFPNYSSELNVNALELDDSALYLCASRDYGPEAPYEQYFGPGTRLTVT.

The chain carries TRBV27 and TRBJ1-1; 8 nucleotides align to TRBD1. Trimming removed 8 bases from V and 0 bases from J; junction bases left unmatched: 8. This CDR3 is 15 amino acids long. Germline loops: CDR1 MNHEY, CDR2 SMNVEV (reference sequence). The CDR3 is CASARGPTMNTEAFF. CDR3 DNA: TGTGCCAGCGCCAGGGGGCCCACTATGAACACTGAAGCTTTCTTT.

This sequence joins TRBV5-8 and TRBJ2-7, with a weak D call TRBD2 (5 bases). V was trimmed by 4 bases and J by 3 bases, leaving 5 bases between them. Germline V gene lookup returns CDR1 SGHTS and CDR2 YDEGEE. The CDR3 has 11 amino acids. DNA for the CDR3: TGTGCCAGCAGCGCGGGCTACGAGCAGTACTTC. It translates to CASSAGYEQYF.

The V gene is TRBV6-1, the J gene TRBJ2-7, with TRBD1 matching 7 bases. The CDR3 has 13 residues. Germline V gives CDR1 MNHNS, CDR2 SASEGT. Trimming at V came to 11 bases and at J to 2 bases, leaving 9 bases not matched to a gene. The CDR3 DNA reads TGTGCCGGTGCCAACAGGGGCACCTACGAGCAGTACTTC. It translates to CAGANRGTYEQYF.

V usage is TRBV2 and J usage is TRBJ1-4; D may be TRBD1 (5 bases). The germline V gene encodes CDR1 SNHLY and CDR2 FYNNEI. The CDR3 has 17 amino acids. The V and J ends lost 9 bases and 0 bases respectively, with 20 bases between them. CDR3 sequence reads: CASNRGNYGATNEKLFF. The CDR3 coding sequence is TGTGCCAGTAATCGGGGGAACTATGGGGCAACTAATGAAAAACTGTTTTTT.

The chain employs TRBV19 and TRBJ2-7; 8 bases align to TRBD2. The junction had 13 bases not matched to a gene; V was cut back by 5 bases and J by 4 bases. Germline V gives CDR1 LNHDA, CDR2 SQIVND (reference sequence). This CDR3 region has 16 residues. The CDR3 sequence: CASSVSLSGRLYEQYF. The CDR3 DNA is TGTGCCAGTAGTGTCTCCTTGAGCGGGAGACTGTACGAGCAGTACTTC. Combining the CDR3 with reference TRBV19 and TRBJ2-7 gives the whole variable domain DGGITQSPKYLFRKEGQNVTLSCEQNLNHDAMYWYRQDPGQGLRLIYYSQIVNDFQKGDIAEGYSVSREKKESFPLTVTSAQKNPTAFYLCASSVSLSGRLYEQYFGPGTRLTVT.

The chain carries TRBV2 and TRBJ1-1; TRBD1 agrees at 7 bases. The V gene end was trimmed by 7 bases and the J gene end by 5 bases; junction bases not matched to a gene: 7. The V gene's germline CDR1 is SNHLY and CDR2 FYNNEI. The CDR3 contains 13 residues. The CDR3: CASTLRGSTEAFF. The CDR3 nucleotides read TGTGCCAGCACCCTCAGGGGGAGTACTGAAGCTTTCTTT. Looking up the rest from reference TRBV2 and TRBJ1-1 gives the full variable domain: EPEVTQTPSHQVTQMGQEVILRCVPISNHLYFYWYRQILGQKVEFLVSFYNNEISEKSEIFDDQFSVERPDGSNFTLKIRSTKLEDSAMYFCASTLRGSTEAFFGQGTRLTVV.